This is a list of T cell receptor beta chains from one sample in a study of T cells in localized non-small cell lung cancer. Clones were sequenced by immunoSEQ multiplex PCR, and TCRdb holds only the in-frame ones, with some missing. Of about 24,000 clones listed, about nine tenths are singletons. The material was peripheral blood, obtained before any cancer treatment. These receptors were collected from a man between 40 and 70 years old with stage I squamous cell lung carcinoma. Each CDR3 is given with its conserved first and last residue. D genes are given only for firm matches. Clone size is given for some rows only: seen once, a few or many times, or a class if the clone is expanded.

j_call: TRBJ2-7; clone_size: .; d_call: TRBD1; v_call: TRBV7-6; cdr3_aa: CASSPGTGSYEQYF; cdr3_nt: TGTGCCAGCAGCCCCGGGACAGGGTCCTACGAGCAGTACTTC
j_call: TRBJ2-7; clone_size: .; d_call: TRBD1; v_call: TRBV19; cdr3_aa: CASREGQGTIEQYF; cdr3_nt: TGTGCCAGTAGGGAGGGACAGGGGACTATCGAGCAGTACTTC
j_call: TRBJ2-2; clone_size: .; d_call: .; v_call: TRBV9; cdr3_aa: CASSGRQFFGELFF; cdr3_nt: TGTGCCAGCAGCGGGAGACAGTTTTTCGGGGAGCTGTTTTTT
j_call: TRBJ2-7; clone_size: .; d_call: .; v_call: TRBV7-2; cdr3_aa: CASSLEGTLGNEQYF; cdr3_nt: TGTGCCAGCAGCTTGGAAGGGACCCTCGGGAATGAGCAGTACTTC
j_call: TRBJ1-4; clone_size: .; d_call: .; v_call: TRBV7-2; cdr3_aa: CASSTGLTNEKLFF; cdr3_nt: TGTGCCAGCAGTACTGGACTGACTAATGAAAAACTGTTTTTT
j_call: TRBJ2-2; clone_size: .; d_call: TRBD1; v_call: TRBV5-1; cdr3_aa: CASSFRGGSGELFF; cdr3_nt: TGCGCCAGCAGCTTCCGAGGGGGCTCCGGGGAGCTGTTTTTT
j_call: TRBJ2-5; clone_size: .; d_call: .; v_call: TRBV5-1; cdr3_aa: CASSLAAESGQETQYF; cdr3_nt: TGCGCCAGCAGCTTAGCGGCGGAAAGCGGACAAGAGACCCAGTACTTC
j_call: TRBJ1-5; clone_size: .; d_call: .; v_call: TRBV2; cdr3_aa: CASSEDAALNQPQHF; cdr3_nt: TGTGCCAGCAGTGAGGACGCGGCCCTCAATCAGCCCCAGCATTTT
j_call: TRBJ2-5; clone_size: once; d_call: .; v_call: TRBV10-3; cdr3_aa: CAIRSEGRETQYF; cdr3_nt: TGTGCCATCAGGTCGGAGGGCCGGGAGACCCAGTACTTC
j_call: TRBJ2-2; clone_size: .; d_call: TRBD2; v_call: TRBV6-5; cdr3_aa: CASRPRSGGSGELFF; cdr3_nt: TGTGCCAGCAGGCCCCGGTCCGGGGGGTCCGGGGAGCTGTTTTTT
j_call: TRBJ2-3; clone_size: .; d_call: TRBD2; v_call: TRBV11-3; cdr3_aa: CASSYGLAGDTDTQYF; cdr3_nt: TGTGCCAGCAGCTACGGACTAGCGGGGGACACAGATACGCAGTATTTT
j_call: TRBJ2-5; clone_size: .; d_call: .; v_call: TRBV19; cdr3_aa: CASSSRGETQYF; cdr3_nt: TGTGCCAGTAGTTCCAGGGGAGAGACCCAGTACTTC
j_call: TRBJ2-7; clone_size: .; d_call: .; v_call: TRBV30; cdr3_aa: CAWGAYEQYF; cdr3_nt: TGTGCCTGGGGGGCCTACGAGCAGTACTTC
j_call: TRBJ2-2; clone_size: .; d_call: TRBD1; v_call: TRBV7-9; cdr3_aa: CASSQRRQGPNTGELFF; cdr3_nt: TGTGCCAGCAGCCAAAGAAGACAGGGGCCGAACACCGGGGAGCTGTTTTTT
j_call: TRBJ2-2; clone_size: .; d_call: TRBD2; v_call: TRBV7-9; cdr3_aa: CASRGGGANTGELFF; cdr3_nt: TGTGCCAGCAGGGGCGGGGGAGCGAACACCGGGGAGCTGTTTTTT
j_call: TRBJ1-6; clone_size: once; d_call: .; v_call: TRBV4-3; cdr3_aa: CASSQDTQRNSPLHF; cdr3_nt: TGCGCCAGCAGCCAAGATACCCAGAGAAATTCACCCCTCCACTTT
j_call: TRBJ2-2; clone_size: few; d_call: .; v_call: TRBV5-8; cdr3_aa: CASSWDLANTGELFF; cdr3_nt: TGTGCCAGCAGCTGGGACCTCGCGAACACCGGGGAGCTGTTTTTT
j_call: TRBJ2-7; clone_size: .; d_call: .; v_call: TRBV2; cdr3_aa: CASSEGWQSDEQYF; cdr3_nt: TGTGCCAGCAGTGAAGGGTGGCAGAGCGACGAGCAGTACTTC
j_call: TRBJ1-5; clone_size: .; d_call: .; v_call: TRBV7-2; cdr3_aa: CASSSRGNQPQHF; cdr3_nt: TGTGCCAGCAGCTCTAGAGGGAATCAGCCCCAGCATTTT
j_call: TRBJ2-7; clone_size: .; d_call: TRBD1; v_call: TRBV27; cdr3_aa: CASSYGTGSSYEQYF; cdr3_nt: TGTGCCAGCAGTTACGGGACAGGGAGCTCCTACGAGCAGTACTTC